A single sample gave rise to the 25 T cell receptor beta chains below, sequenced in a study of T cell responses to AZD1222 COVID-19 vaccine. Sequencing was performed with immunoSEQ multiplex PCR; in TCRdb, only in-frame clones are kept and a portion is missing. The table includes approximately 200,000 clones, almost 95% detected once. The input for sequencing was peripheral blood, taken on day 0 of AZD1222 vaccination. Receptor source: an adult in good health.

This chain uses TRBV6-5 with TRBJ2-1, with TRBD2 identical over 10 bases. Germline V gene data show CDR1 as MNHEY and CDR2 as SVGAGI. The CDR3 is made up of 14 amino acids. Trimming cost V 7 bases and J 7 bases; bases outside gene matches: 7. The CDR3 here is CASTRTSGLNEQFF. In nucleotides, the CDR3 is TGTGCCAGCACCCGGACTAGCGGACTAAATGAGCAGTTCTTC.

This chain joins TRBV15 and TRBJ2-3; 9 bases agree with TRBD2. CDR3 length equals 15 residues. Germline V gene sequence: CDR1 LNHNV, CDR2 YYDKDF (reference sequence). J gave up 4 bases and V 2 bases, and 4 bases lay outside the gene matches. This chain's CDR3 is CATSRWTSDSDTQYF. The CDR3 nucleotides are TGTGCCACCAGCAGATGGACTAGCGACTCAGATACGCAGTATTTT.

The chain is built from TRBV2 and TRBJ2-1; no definite D call. Germline CDR1 reads SNHLY; CDR2 reads FYNNEI. The CDR3 extends over 14 amino acids. Trimming stripped 3 bases from V and 0 bases from J, with 6 bases between. The DNA of the CDR3 is TGTGCCAGCAGTGACTCCTACTCCTACAATGAGCAGTTCTTC. It specifies CASSDSYSYNEQFF.

V gene TRBV30 combines with J gene TRBJ1-4; D unresolved. Trimming took 4 bases from V and 4 from J, leaving 10 bases between them. The germline gives CDR1 GTSNPN, CDR2 SVGIG (reference sequence). The CDR3 extends over 13 amino acids. Here the CDR3 reads CAWTGKVNEKLFF. The CDR3 nucleotides read TGTGCCTGGACGGGCAAGGTTAATGAAAAACTGTTTTTT.

The V gene is TRBV6-5, the J gene TRBJ2-7, with 12 bases aligning to TRBD1. J gave up 8 bases and V 2 bases, and 1 base lay outside the gene matches. Germline values: CDR1 MNHEY, CDR2 SVGAGI. This CDR3 spans 13 amino acids. As DNA, the CDR3 is TGTGCCAGCAGTTACGGGACAGGGGGCCAGCAGTACTTC. The encoded protein is CASSYGTGGQQYF.

This clone came up a few times. The J gene is TRBJ2-3, the V gene TRBV5-1, with D tentatively TRBD1 (5 bases). Trimming removed 0 bases at V and 0 bases at J, with 5 bases between. CDR1 is SGHRS, CDR2 YFSETQ, per germline. CDR3 size: 14 residues. This CDR3 reads CASSLGQSTDTQYF. The CDR3 DNA follows: TGCGCCAGCAGCTTGGGACAGAGCACAGATACGCAGTATTTT.

The chain links TRBV4-2 to TRBJ2-7, with D maybe TRBD2 (5 bases). The V end was cut by 4 bases, the J end by 4 bases, with 11 bases between. Germline CDR1 LGHNA, CDR2 YNFKEQ. The CDR3 is made up of 13 amino acids. In nucleotides, the CDR3 is TGTGCCAGCAGCCCCCACACGGGATACGAGCAGTACTTC. The encoded protein is CASSPHTGYEQYF.

The chain carries TRBV6-5 and TRBJ2-7; 7 bases line up with TRBD2. The CDR3 consists of 13 residues. Germline CDR1 is MNHEY and CDR2 is SVGAGI. The trim removed 4 bases at V and 2 bases at J, leaving 2 bases unmatched. The CDR3 loop is CASSFGRTYEQYF. The CDR3 nucleotides are TGTGCCAGCAGTTTCGGGAGGACCTACGAGCAGTACTTC.

The rearrangement joins TRBV7-9 to TRBJ1-4; the D gene is possibly TRBD1 (5 bases). This CDR3 spans 14 amino acids. The V end was cut by 3 bases, the J end by 3 bases, with 8 bases between. Germline values: CDR1 SEHNR, CDR2 FQNEAQ (reference sequence). Written as DNA, the CDR3 is TGTGCCAGCAGCTTTCTGGGACCTAATGAAAAACTGTTTTTT. Its protein is CASSFLGPNEKLFF.

This sequence joins TRBV10-3 and TRBJ1-5; D uncertain. Germline V lookup: CDR1 ENHRY, CDR2 SYGVKD. Trimming shortened V by 3 bases and J by 11 bases, and 11 bases separated the two germline ends. The CDR3 consists of 12 residues. The CDR3 is CAISDLGSAQHF. In nucleotides, the CDR3 is TGTGCCATCAGTGATTTGGGTTCCGCCCAGCATTTT.

This chain uses TRBV11-2 with TRBJ2-5; tentative D call: TRBD2 (5 bases). The CDR3 is made up of 14 amino acids. Germline V CDR1 and CDR2: SGHAT, FQNNGV. Trimming took off 4 bases at V and 5 bases at J, with 14 bases between the two ends. In DNA, the CDR3 is TGTGCCAGCAGCTCTGGACGGGGTCAGGAGACCCAGTACTTC. Translated: CASSSGRGQETQYF.

The genes are TRBV6-5 and TRBJ1-5, with D perhaps TRBD1 (6 bases). Germline lookup yields CDR1 MNHEY and CDR2 SVGAGI. There are 15 residues in the CDR3. The V end was cut by 6 bases, the J end by 1 base, with 13 bases between. CDR3 sequence (DNA): TGTGCCAGCAGCCCCACAGGGTCCAGCAATCAGCCCCAGCATTTT. It encodes CASSPTGSSNQPQHF.

This chain joins TRBV19 and TRBJ2-4; TRBD1 matches at 8 bases. Germline loops: CDR1 LNHDA, CDR2 SQIVND (reference sequence). This CDR3 is 17 amino acids long. Trimming took 5 bases from V and 2 from J; bases not matched to a gene: 11. CDR3 sequence: CASSDPGTGGTKNIQYF. The CDR3 region has the DNA TGTGCCAGTAGTGACCCAGGGACAGGTGGGACCAAAAACATTCAGTACTTC.

On this clone: The DNA is left out, because the CDR3 cannot be placed on it with certainty; the CDR3 is given as TCRdb lists it. The chain has TRBV19 and TRBJ1-5. Germline V gene lookup returns CDR1 LNHDA and CDR2 SQIVND (reference sequence). The CDR3 is 14 residues long, ends included. The CDR3 spells CAGGLSGPNQPQHF.

V gene TRBV5-4 combines with J gene TRBJ1-2; 7 bases line up with TRBD1. V was pared by 0 bases and J by 4 bases, with 6 bases of the junction left unmatched. This CDR3 region has 15 residues. Germline CDR1 reads SGHNT; CDR2 reads YYREEE (reference sequence). The chain's CDR3 is CASSLGGGQFYGYTF. CDR3 coding DNA: TGTGCCAGCAGCTTGGGGGGGGGACAGTTCTATGGCTACACCTTC.

This clone was seen more than once but under ten times. In nucleotides, the CDR3 is TGTGCCATCAGGGCTAGCGGGGGCACCTACAATGAGCAGTTCTTC. This encodes CAIRASGGTYNEQFF. V is TRBV10-3 and J is TRBJ2-1; 10 bases are shared with TRBD2. The CDR3 totals 15 residues. Germline loops: CDR1 ENHRY, CDR2 SYGVKD. V lost 6 bases to trimming and J lost 2 bases; unmatched junction nucleotides: 4.

J is TRBJ1-1 and V is TRBV6-2 or TRBV6-3; 8 bases are shared with TRBD1. Germline-derived CDR1 and CDR2 are MNHEY and SVGEGT. The CDR3 has 15 residues. Trimming at V came to 6 bases and at J to 0 bases, leaving 6 bases not matched to a gene. CDR3 protein: CASSPRGQVNTEAFF. In DNA form, the CDR3 reads TGTGCCAGCAGCCCAAGGGGACAGGTGAACACTGAAGCTTTCTTT.

The genes are TRBV7-9 and TRBJ1-6; no clear D gene. This CDR3 has 12 residues. V lost 5 bases, J lost 5 bases, and 4 bases lay in between. Looked up from germline, CDR1 is SEHNR and CDR2 is FQNEAQ (reference sequence). In DNA, the CDR3 is TGTGCCAGCAGCGTCGATAATTCACCCCTCCACTTT. This codes for CASSVDNSPLHF.

The V and J genes are TRBV7-2 and TRBJ2-1; TRBD2 aligns across 10 bases. The CDR3 has 15 amino acids. The trim removed 0 bases at V and 7 bases at J, leaving 3 bases unmatched. CDR1 and CDR2 from the germline V gene are SGHTA and FQGNSA. The CDR3 loop reads CASSLASGRANEQFF. CDR3 nucleotides: TGTGCCAGCAGCTTAGCCAGCGGGAGGGCAAATGAGCAGTTCTTC.

The rearrangement links TRBV28 to TRBJ2-2; D gene uncertain. This CDR3 comprises 15 residues. CDR1 and CDR2 (germline): MDHEN, SYDVKM. Trimming removed 6 bases at V and 1 base at J, with 12 bases between. The CDR3 here is CASRIGLGNTGELFF. The CDR3 nucleotides read TGTGCCAGCAGAATAGGGCTGGGGAACACCGGGGAGCTGTTTTTT.

This clone was picked up one time. The rearrangement joins TRBV6-5 to TRBJ2-7; tentative D call: TRBD2 (5 bases). Germline CDR1 and CDR2: MNHEY and SVGAGI. The CDR3 has 15 residues. V lost 6 bases, J lost 2 bases, and 17 bases lay in between. In DNA form, the CDR3 reads TGTGCCAGCAGGCGGACGGAGACTACCCCCTACGAGCAGTACTTC. The encoded protein is CASRRTETTPYEQYF.

CDR3 nucleotide sequence: TGTGCCAGCAGTTTAGGACGTTTAGATGAAAAACTGTTTTTT. Its protein product is CASSLGRLDEKLFF. The J gene is TRBJ1-4, the V gene TRBV6-5, with D unclear. Germline CDR1 MNHEY, CDR2 SVGAGI. The V end lost 4 bases, the J end lost 6 bases, and 12 bases lay between the germline ends. This CDR3 comprises 14 residues.

The chain employs TRBV28 and TRBJ1-1; D remains unclear. V lost 7 bases to trimming and J lost 8 bases, with 17 bases between them. This CDR3 comprises 13 residues. The germline CDR1 and CDR2 sequences are MDHEN and SYDVKM. CDR3 in DNA: TGTGCCAGCACCCAGGTAAAGCGTTCCGAAGCTTTCTTT. Its translation is CASTQVKRSEAFF.

The chain employs TRBV5-1 and TRBJ2-5; D is tentatively TRBD1 or TRBD2 (6 bases each). The CDR3 totals 16 residues. Germline loops: CDR1 SGHRS, CDR2 YFSETQ. V was shortened by 1 base and J by 4 bases, with 17 bases between the two germline ends. CDR3 amino acids: CASSLLGGGGRETQYF. The CDR3 DNA is TGCGCCAGCAGCTTGTTAGGGGGAGGTGGAAGAGAGACCCAGTACTTC.

The chain links TRBV7-2 to TRBJ2-3; D tentatively reads TRBD1 or TRBD2 (5 bases each). Trimming left V 2 bases short and J 5 bases short, with 8 bases between. The CDR3 covers 13 residues. Germline-derived CDR1 and CDR2 are SGHTA and FQGNSA. In nucleotides, the CDR3 is TGTGCCAGCAGCTTATCGGGGCGAGATACGCAGTATTTT. It is translated as CASSLSGRDTQYF.